A single sample is the source of the 21 T cell receptor beta chains below, sequenced in a study of monozygotic twins with inflammatory bowel disease. From the 5' RACE reads, TCRdb lists one entry per CDR3 protein and no DNA. The sample holds 300,000 to 350,000 distinct CDR3 sequences. Sequenced sample: blood. These receptors originate from a human donor with ulcerative colitis or Crohn's disease, or a healthy co-twin of an affected twin (not recorded which).

The chain carries TRBV20-1 and TRBJ2-1; TCRdb indicates TRBD2, and absent DNA this call remains unverified. The CDR3 contains 14 residues. Germline loops: CDR1 DFQATT, CDR2 SNEGSKA (reference sequence). The CDR3 loop reads CSARKASGHNEQFF.

The J gene is TRBJ1-5, the V gene TRBV5-1; the D call from TCRdb, TRBD1, cannot be confirmed without DNA. The CDR3 has 14 amino acids. The germline V gene has CDR1 SGHRS and CDR2 YFSETQ. The CDR3 here is CASSVSGAGQPQHF. Variable domain in full (rest from reference TRBV5-1 and TRBJ1-5): KAGVTQTPRYLIKTRGQQVTLSCSPISGHRSVSWYQQTPGQGLQFLFEYFSETQRNKGNFPGRFSGRQFSNSRSEMNVSTLELGDSALYLCASSVSGAGQPQHFGDGTRLSIL.

The rearrangement links TRBV29-1 to TRBJ2-7; with no DNA, the TCRdb D assignment of TRBD1 cannot be verified. The CDR3 covers 11 residues. Germline CDR1 is SQVTM and CDR2 is ANQGSEA. CDR3 sequence reads: CSARRGEEQYF.

The chain combines TRBV7-8 with TRBJ1-3. CDR3 length equals 17 residues. Germline-derived CDR1 and CDR2 are SGHVS and FQNEAQ. This CDR3 reads CASSLDQQKASGNTIYF.

V gene TRBV6-2 or TRBV6-3 combines with J gene TRBJ2-7; TCRdb selects TRBD1, and the lack of DNA leaves this call unchecked. From germline, CDR1 is MNHEY and CDR2 SVGEGT. This CDR3 has 13 amino acids. Here the CDR3 reads CASRRDSSYEQYF.

The chain uses TRBV28 and TRBJ1-3; TCRdb picks TRBD1, but there is no DNA to check that call. The CDR3 is made up of 14 amino acids. From germline, CDR1 is MDHEN and CDR2 SYDVKM. CDR3 loop: CASTQGTQGNTIYF. Together with reference TRBV28 and TRBJ1-3, the CDR3 gives the full variable domain: DVKVTQSSRYLVKRTGEKVFLECVQDMDHENMFWYRQDPGLGLRLIYFSYDVKMKEKGDIPEGYSVSREKKERFSLILESASTNQTSMYLCASTQGTQGNTIYFGEGSWLTVV.

CDR3 residues: CASSSDGVGGYTF. V and J are TRBV5-1 and TRBJ1-2. This CDR3 spans 13 amino acids. Per the germline V gene, CDR1 is SGHRS and CDR2 is YFSETQ.

V and J are TRBV5-5 and TRBJ2-7. The CDR3 length is 12 residues. Looked up from germline, CDR1 is SGHKS and CDR2 is YYEKEE (reference sequence). CDR3 sequence: CASSSYSYEQYF.

The CDR3 here is CASSLETVSEQYF. The rearrangement uses TRBV11-2 and TRBJ2-7; TCRdb picks TRBD1, but there is no DNA to check that call. Per germline, CDR1 SGHAT and CDR2 FQNNGV. The CDR3 consists of 13 residues.

CDR3 sequence reads: CAISDREGGETQYF. This sequence joins TRBV10-3 and TRBJ2-5; without DNA, the TCRdb call of TRBD2 cannot be checked. The CDR3 contains 14 residues. Germline CDR1 is ENHRY and CDR2 is SYGVKD.

V is TRBV12-3 or TRBV12-4 and J is TRBJ1-1; TCRdb's D call, TRBD1, is unchecked because there is no DNA. The CDR3 contains 16 residues. The CDR3 is CASSLLPGGSISAAFF.

The V and J genes are TRBV20-1 and TRBJ2-4; checking the TCRdb D call of TRBD1 is not possible without DNA. From germline, CDR1 is DFQATT and CDR2 SNEGSKA (reference sequence). There are 21 residues in the CDR3. CDR3 region: CSAREPGTGEIFRAFGDIQYF.

This chain joins TRBV10-1 and TRBJ1-1; there is no DNA to check the TCRdb D call of TRBD1. CDR1 is WNHNN, CDR2 SYGVQD, per germline (reference sequence). The CDR3 spans 15 residues. The CDR3 sequence: CASSEGQGGKTEAFF.

The chain has TRBV19 and TRBJ2-7; with no DNA, the TCRdb D assignment of TRBD2 cannot be verified. The CDR3 extends over 14 amino acids. CDR1 is LNHDA, CDR2 SQIVND, per germline (reference sequence). The CDR3 region is CASSRAAGGYEQYF.

The chain recombines TRBV2 with TRBJ2-2; TCRdb gives TRBD1 as the D gene, but with no DNA this cannot be confirmed. The CDR3 loop spans 14 amino acids. Germline-derived CDR1 and CDR2 are SNHLY and FYNNEI. CDR3 loop: CASHPDANTGELFF.

The J gene is TRBJ1-1, the V gene TRBV5-1. Germline loops: CDR1 SGHRS, CDR2 YFSETQ. The CDR3 consists of 13 residues. The CDR3 region is CASRDGVNTEAFF.

The chain uses TRBV12-3 or TRBV12-4 and TRBJ1-3. The CDR3 sequence is 15 residues long. The CDR3 reads CASSLSRSSGNTIYF.

The genes are TRBV20-1 and TRBJ1-4; the TCRdb D gene call, TRBD1, has no DNA to confirm it. CDR1 and CDR2 (germline): DFQATT, SNEGSKA (reference sequence). The CDR3 sequence is 14 residues long. CDR3 loop: CSVIGRGEYEKLFF.

V usage is TRBV5-5 and J usage is TRBJ1-1; TCRdb calls TRBD1, which cannot be checked without DNA. Germline CDR1 is SGHKS and CDR2 is YYEKEE (reference sequence). CDR3 size: 15 residues. The CDR3 is CASSLKAGLNTEAFF.

The chain has TRBV5-4 and TRBJ2-1; TCRdb's D gene call, TRBD1, goes unchecked for lack of DNA. The CDR3 runs 16 residues. Germline CDR1 and CDR2: SGHNT and YYREEE (reference sequence). The CDR3 protein is CASSARGGTGHNEQFF.

V usage is TRBV5-1 and J usage is TRBJ2-1; TCRdb proposes TRBD1, but this gene call is untestable without DNA. The CDR3 spans 16 residues. Germline V gene sequence: CDR1 SGHRS, CDR2 YFSETQ. CDR3 region: CASSQSRDGINNEQFF. Filled out from reference TRBV5-1 and TRBJ2-1, the complete variable domain reads KAGVTQTPRYLIKTRGQQVTLSCSPISGHRSVSWYQQTPGQGLQFLFEYFSETQRNKGNFPGRFSGRQFSNSRSEMNVSTLELGDSALYLCASSQSRDGINNEQFFGPGTRLTVL.